These 27 T cell receptor beta chains were all obtained from the same sample, sequenced in a study of radiation and T cells in renal cell carcinoma. Specified time point: baseline pretreatment blood. Treatment indicated: 15 Gy SBRT to primary tumor, nephrectomy 4 weeks later. Method: immunoSEQ multiplex PCR; TCRdb's copy keeps in-frame clones and lacks some. The sample records about 140,000 clones, around 78% being singletons. This specimen consisted of blood, obtained from a patient whose treatment included radiotherapy and nephrectomy. The receptors here all came from a woman between 45 and 65 years old with renal cell carcinoma.

The chain uses TRBV2 and TRBJ2-3; 7 bases map to TRBD1. The CDR3 is made up of 14 amino acids. Germline CDR1 SNHLY, CDR2 FYNNEI. After removal of 6 bases from V and 2 bases from J, the junction contained 5 bases not matched to a gene. This CDR3 is CASRRDSNTDTQYF. CDR3 DNA: TGTGCCAGCAGGAGGGACAGCAACACAGATACGCAGTATTTT.

This clone is deemed medium-sized (0.01 to 0.1%). The chain has TRBV30 and TRBJ1-2, with a weak D call TRBD1 (6 bases). CDR1 is GTSNPN, CDR2 SVGIG, per germline (reference sequence). V was clipped by 3 bases and J by 6 bases, with 14 bases between them. This CDR3 has 13 residues. The CDR3 DNA is TGTGCCTGGAGGATAGGGGGTGTGGATGGCTACACCTTC. Amino acid sequence: CAWRIGGVDGYTF.

This rearrangement joins TRBV4-3 to TRBJ1-3; weak D call: TRBD1 (6 bases). The V end was cut by 0 bases, the J end by 4 bases, with 10 bases between. The germline gives CDR1 LGHNA, CDR2 YSLEER. This CDR3 is 15 amino acids long. The CDR3 protein is CASSQDRQGGNTIYF. The CDR3 nucleotides read TGCGCCAGCAGCCAAGATAGGCAGGGGGGAAACACCATATATTTT.

CDR3 nucleotides: TGTGCCAGCAGCTTGTTCGTCGAGGCCGGGGAGCTGTTTTTT. Amino acids: CASSLFVEAGELFF. The chain joins TRBV5-4 to TRBJ2-2; D not resolved. V lost 1 base and J 6 bases, leaving 10 bases between the germline ends. The CDR3 contains 14 residues. Germline lookup yields CDR1 SGHNT and CDR2 YYREEE (reference sequence).

This clone has only a few counts. This rearrangement joins TRBV14 to TRBJ1-1, with 7 bases aligning to TRBD1. Germline CDR1 is SGHDN and CDR2 is FVKESK. Trimming at V came to 4 bases and at J to 4 bases, leaving 9 bases not matched to a gene. CDR3 length: 15 amino acids. The CDR3 DNA sequence: TGTGCCAGCAGCCCATTCGGACAGGCGAGCACTGAAGCTTTCTTT. Encoded protein: CASSPFGQASTEAFF.

The chain couples TRBV27 to TRBJ2-6; a possible D gene is TRBD2 (7 bases). V was clipped by 3 bases and J by 4 bases, with 16 bases between them. This CDR3 comprises 17 residues. Per germline, CDR1 MNHEY and CDR2 SMNVEV (reference sequence). CDR3 nucleotide sequence: TGTGCCAGCAGTTTTAAGGGGGGGGTCTTAGGGGCCAACGTCCTGACTTTC. It translates to CASSFKGGVLGANVLTF.

J is TRBJ2-2 and V is TRBV29-1, with TRBD1 matching 9 bases. The V segment lost 6 bases and the J segment 0 bases; nucleotides outside the gene matches: 8. This CDR3 comprises 16 residues. Germline CDR1 and CDR2: SQVTM and ANQGSEA. The CDR3 bases are TGCAGCGTACGACCGGGACAGGGTCCGAACACCGGGGAGCTGTTTTTT. The encoded protein is CSVRPGQGPNTGELFF.

The genes are TRBV6-5 and TRBJ1-5; D not certain. Germline V gives CDR1 MNHEY, CDR2 SVGAGI. The V gene lost 5 bases and the J gene lost 5 bases, with 13 bases spanning the gap. This CDR3 has 14 residues. The CDR3 sequence: CASSPYSGYQPQHF. CDR3 nucleotides: TGTGCCAGCAGTCCGTACAGTGGGTATCAGCCCCAGCATTTT.

This chain connects TRBV11-2 to TRBJ1-1; D not resolved. Germline V gene lookup returns CDR1 SGHAT and CDR2 FQNNGV. The CDR3 runs 14 residues. Deletions cut 1 base from V and 5 bases from J, with 11 bases between. CDR3 region: CASSLVPVATEAFF. The CDR3 coding sequence is TGTGCCAGCAGCTTAGTCCCGGTCGCGACTGAAGCTTTCTTT.

For this clone: At one end the junction does not follow the germline gene, possibly because of a read error. The V gene is TRBV30, the J gene TRBJ1-3; the D is unclear. Germline V gives CDR1 GTSNPN, CDR2 SVGIG (reference sequence). This CDR3 region has 12 residues. CDR3 in amino acids: CAWTDSGNTIYF. The CDR3 coding sequence is TGTGCCTGGACAGACTCTGGGAACACCATATATTTT.

The gene calls are TRBV30 and TRBJ2-3, with D perhaps TRBD2 (6 bases). CDR1 GTSNPN and CDR2 SVGIG come from the germline V gene (reference sequence). The CDR3 length is 14 residues. V dropped 3 bases and J dropped 1 base, with 11 bases sitting between them. This CDR3 reads CAWRTTGGTDTQYF. In DNA form, the CDR3 reads TGTGCCTGGAGGACGACGGGGGGCACAGATACGCAGTATTTT.

The gene calls are TRBV7-2 and TRBJ2-3; 10 nucleotides agree with TRBD2. The germline V gene encodes CDR1 SGHTA and CDR2 FQGNSA. Trimming took 3 bases from V and 0 from J; bases not matched to a gene: 9. The length of the CDR3 is 18 residues. The CDR3 DNA is TGTGCCAGCAGCTTGGGGAAGCGGGGGGGAACTAGCACAGATACGCAGTATTTT. This codes for CASSLGKRGGTSTDTQYF. Filled out from reference TRBV7-2 and TRBJ2-3, the complete variable domain reads GAGVSQSPSNKVTEKGKDVELRCDPISGHTALYWYRQSLGQGLEFLIYFQGNSAPDKSGLPSDRFSAERTGGSVSTLTIQRTQQEDSAVYLCASSLGKRGGTSTDTQYFGPGTRLTVL.

The chain uses TRBV6-1 and TRBJ1-1; D is ambiguous. V shed 3 bases and J shed 2 bases, with 13 bases lying between them. CDR3 size: 15 residues. Germline CDR1 reads MNHNS; CDR2 reads SASEGT. The CDR3 DNA reads as TGTGCCAGCAGTGAGGCTGACATATTTAACACTGAAGCTTTCTTT. Encoded protein: CASSEADIFNTEAFF.

The chain carries TRBV27 and TRBJ2-1; the D gene could be TRBD1 or TRBD2 (5 bases each). Germline V gene data show CDR1 as MNHEY and CDR2 as SMNVEV (reference sequence). The CDR3 covers 15 residues. The V end lost 3 bases, the J end lost 0 bases, and 9 bases lay between the germline ends. This CDR3 reads CASSFSGSSYNEQFF. The CDR3 coding sequence is TGTGCCAGCAGTTTTTCAGGGAGCTCCTACAATGAGCAGTTCTTC.

This clone was picked up one time. This chain uses TRBV5-4 with TRBJ1-4; D not certain. CDR1 is SGHNT, CDR2 YYREEE, per germline (reference sequence). The CDR3 totals 15 residues. Trimming stripped 4 bases from V and 4 bases from J, with 14 bases between. CDR3 coding DNA: TGTGCCAGCAGCCAAGAAAGACGGAGTAATGAAAAACTGTTTTTT. This codes for CASSQERRSNEKLFF.

This rearrangement joins TRBV5-1 to TRBJ2-7; D is possibly TRBD1 (5 bases). V was cut by 1 base and J by 0 bases, with 8 bases left in between. CDR1 and CDR2 (germline): SGHRS, YFSETQ. The CDR3 spans 14 residues. The CDR3 spells CASSLQGVSYEQYF. CDR3 nucleotide sequence: TGCGCCAGCAGCTTGCAGGGTGTCTCCTACGAGCAGTACTTC. The full variable domain, rest sourced from reference TRBV5-1 and TRBJ2-7, is KAGVTQTPRYLIKTRGQQVTLSCSPISGHRSVSWYQQTPGQGLQFLFEYFSETQRNKGNFPGRFSGRQFSNSRSEMNVSTLELGDSALYLCASSLQGVSYEQYFGPGTRLTVT.

V and J are TRBV7-9 and TRBJ2-5; D unresolved. The CDR3 contains 14 residues. Trimming removed 1 base at V and 1 base at J, with 7 bases between. Germline V lookup: CDR1 SEHNR, CDR2 FQNEAQ (reference sequence). The CDR3 is CASSLGARQETQYF. The CDR3 bases are TGTGCCAGCAGCTTAGGGGCCCGCCAAGAGACCCAGTACTTC. The full variable domain, with the rest looked up from reference TRBV7-9 and TRBJ2-5, is DTGVSQNPRHKITKRGQNVTFRCDPISEHNRLYWYRQTLGQGPEFLTYFQNEAQLEKSRLLSDRFSAERPKGSFSTLEIQRTEQGDSAMYLCASSLGARQETQYFGPGTRLLVL.

The chain combines TRBV7-9 with TRBJ1-2; D is unclear. Germline lookup yields CDR1 SEHNR and CDR2 FQNEAQ (reference sequence). The V end was cut by 7 bases, the J end by 10 bases, with 22 bases between. The CDR3 is made up of 14 amino acids. This CDR3 is CASTQALGSGLYTF. DNA of the CDR3: TGTGCCAGCACCCAAGCGTTGGGGAGTGGGCTCTACACCTTC.

This clone showed up just once. The rearrangement joins TRBV9 to TRBJ1-3, with D hard to call. The V gene lost 3 bases and the J gene lost 4 bases, with 14 bases spanning the gap. The CDR3 extends over 15 amino acids. Germline V lookup: CDR1 SGDLS, CDR2 YYNGEE. CDR3 DNA sequence: TGTGCCAGCAGCGCGGGCCACACTCTGGGAAACACCATATATTTT. It translates to CASSAGHTLGNTIYF. The full variable domain, its missing parts supplied by reference TRBV9 and TRBJ1-3, is DSGVTQTPKHLITATGQRVTLRCSPRSGDLSVYWYQQSLDQGLQFLIQYYNGEERAKGNILERFSAQQFPDLHSELNLSSLELGDSALYFCASSAGHTLGNTIYFGEGSWLTVV.

The V gene is TRBV7-2, the J gene TRBJ1-4; D is unresolved. The CDR3 length is 16 residues. CDR1 is SGHTA and CDR2 is FQGNSA in the germline V gene. V lost 1 base to trimming and J lost 3 bases, with 12 bases between them. CDR3 sequence reads: CASSLESGSANEKLFF. CDR3 sequence (DNA): TGTGCCAGCAGCTTAGAATCTGGGTCCGCTAATGAAAAACTGTTTTTT.

CDR3 residues: CASSSAPGKISGNEQFF. DNA for the CDR3: TGTGCCAGCAGCTCGGCGCCAGGGAAGATATCGGGGAATGAGCAGTTCTTC. The rearrangement joins TRBV5-6 to TRBJ2-1; D is tentatively TRBD1 or TRBD2 (5 bases each). The germline gives CDR1 SGHDT, CDR2 YYEEEE. Trimming removed 3 bases at V and 7 bases at J, with 23 bases between. This CDR3 has 17 residues.

CDR3 region: CASSSLTGGVNGYTF. CDR3 in DNA: TGTGCCAGCAGCTCCTTGACAGGGGGCGTGAATGGCTACACCTTC. The chain employs TRBV7-6 and TRBJ1-2; TRBD1 aligns across 10 bases. CDR3 length: 15 amino acids. The germline V gene has CDR1 SGHVS and CDR2 FNYEAQ. V was clipped by 4 bases and J by 6 bases; unmatched bases: 8.

The chain carries TRBV9 and TRBJ2-7; TRBD1 might be the D (5 bases). V lost 3 bases to trimming and J lost 2 bases, with 12 bases between them. Germline loops: CDR1 SGDLS, CDR2 YYNGEE. This CDR3 has 14 residues. In nucleotides, the CDR3 is TGTGCCAGCAGCGGGGGCCCGTATACCTACGAGCAGTACTTC. Amino acid sequence: CASSGGPYTYEQYF.

This rearrangement joins TRBV28 to TRBJ2-1, with 8 bases matching TRBD2. With 7 bases clipped from V and 10 bases from J, the junction kept 9 bases outside the gene matches. CDR3 length: 13 residues. Looked up from germline, CDR1 is MDHEN and CDR2 is SYDVKM. CDR3 DNA sequence: TGTGCCAGCATCTCGGGAGCGGGAGTCGAGCAGTTCTTC. Its protein is CASISGAGVEQFF. Looking up the rest from reference TRBV28 and TRBJ2-1 gives the full variable domain: DVKVTQSSRYLVKRTGEKVFLECVQDMDHENMFWYRQDPGLGLRLIYFSYDVKMKEKGDIPEGYSVSREKKERFSLILESASTNQTSMYLCASISGAGVEQFFGPGTRLTVL.

V is TRBV5-4 and J is TRBJ2-3, with 10 bases aligning to TRBD2. CDR3 length equals 16 residues. The V segment lost 4 bases and the J segment 2 bases; nucleotides outside the gene matches: 7. Germline assignment: CDR1 SGHNT and CDR2 YYREEE (reference sequence). CDR3 nucleotides: TGTGCCAGCAGCCTCTATCTAGCGGGGGACACAGATACGCAGTATTTT. Protein: CASSLYLAGDTDTQYF. The full variable domain, with the rest looked up from reference TRBV5-4 and TRBJ2-3, is ETGVTQSPTHLIKTRGQQVTLRCSSQSGHNTVSWYQQALGQGPQFIFQYYREEENGRGNFPPRFSGLQFPNYSSELNVNALELDDSALYLCASSLYLAGDTDTQYFGPGTRLTVL.

V usage is TRBV9 and J usage is TRBJ2-3; D is perhaps TRBD1 (5 bases). Germline CDR1 SGDLS, CDR2 YYNGEE. The CDR3 contains 17 residues. Trimming cost V 0 bases and J 1 base, with 15 bases left between them. CDR3 sequence (DNA): TGTGCCAGCAGCGTAGCGGCAGGGCAGTCCGGCACAGATACGCAGTATTTT. Translation: CASSVAAGQSGTDTQYF. Looking up the rest from reference TRBV9 and TRBJ2-3 gives the full variable domain: DSGVTQTPKHLITATGQRVTLRCSPRSGDLSVYWYQQSLDQGLQFLIQYYNGEERAKGNILERFSAQQFPDLHSELNLSSLELGDSALYFCASSVAAGQSGTDTQYFGPGTRLTVL.

This clone has only a few counts. This sample also contains other DNA sequences that code for the same CDR3. The chain links TRBV28 to TRBJ2-7, with no clear D. The CDR3 runs to 12 residues. Per germline, CDR1 MDHEN and CDR2 SYDVKM. V was shortened by 5 bases and J by 0 bases, with 5 bases between the two germline ends. CDR3 protein: CASSLASYEQYF. Here the CDR3 DNA reads TGTGCCAGCAGTCTGGCCTCCTACGAGCAGTACTTC.